The rows below give T cell receptor beta chains drawn from one sample of a study of blood T cell repertoires in COVID-19. The repertoire was sequenced with immunoSEQ multiplex PCR; TCRdb's copy has only in-frame clones and lacks some. The data hold approximately 96,000 clones, with roughly 90% observed a single time. The source material was peripheral blood. The receptors stem from a human donor with COVID-19, enrolled during active disease. The donor label of this sample is uncertain. Each CDR3 is given with its conserved first and last residue. The order of the fields is clone size, V gene, J gene, D gene, CDR3 DNA, CDR3 protein. A D gene is named only where the DNA matches it firmly. Expanded clones are given a class, and other clones once, few, many or no size at all.

size: once
V: TRBV5-1
J: TRBJ2-7
D: TRBD1
DNA: TGCGCCAGCAGCTTGGGAGGGGGCTCGGGCTACGAGCAGTACTTC
CDR3: CASSLGGGSGYEQYF

size: -
V: TRBV7-9
J: TRBJ1-2
D: TRBD1
DNA: TGTGCCAGCAGCTTCGATTCGCCGGGACAGGGGGGTGATAGCTACACCTTC
CDR3: CASSFDSPGQGGDSYTF

size: -
V: TRBV19
J: TRBJ1-4
D: -
DNA: TGTGCCAGTAGTATGACAGGAACTAATGAAAAACTGTTTTTT
CDR3: CASSMTGTNEKLFF

size: few
V: TRBV6-4
J: TRBJ1-6
D: TRBD1
DNA: TGTGCCAGCAGCCCCCGGACAGGGGGAAATTCACCCCTCCACTTT
CDR3: CASSPRTGGNSPLHF

size: -
V: TRBV12-3/TRBV12-4
J: TRBJ1-1
D: -
DNA: TGTGCCAGCTACAGGACGGGTAACACTGAAGCTTTCTTT
CDR3: CASYRTGNTEAFF

size: -
V: TRBV5-4
J: TRBJ1-4
D: TRBD1
DNA: TGTGCCAGCAGCTTCGACAGGGATGAAAAACTGTTTTTT
CDR3: CASSFDRDEKLFF

size: -
V: TRBV11-3
J: TRBJ2-2
D: -
DNA: TGTGCCAGCAGCTTAGATTCTTGGGCAGGGGGGACCGGGGAGCTGTTTTTT
CDR3: CASSLDSWAGGTGELFF

size: -
V: TRBV10-2
J: TRBJ2-7
D: -
DNA: TGCGCCAGCAGTGATCCCGCGACCTACGAGCAGTACTTC
CDR3: CASSDPATYEQYF

size: -
V: TRBV2
J: TRBJ1-5
D: -
DNA: TGTGCCAGCAGTGAATTGTCCTCGGGACAGCCCCAGCATTTT
CDR3: CASSELSSGQPQHF

size: -
V: TRBV2
J: TRBJ2-7
D: TRBD2
DNA: TGTGCCAGCAGTGAGTTAACTAGCGGGAGTAGTGAGCAGTACTTC
CDR3: CASSELTSGSSEQYF

size: -
V: TRBV4-1
J: TRBJ2-2
D: -
DNA: TGCGCCAGCAGAGCTATGGGGACAACGAACACCGGGGAGCTGTTTTTT
CDR3: CASRAMGTTNTGELFF

size: -
V: TRBV3-1/TRBV3-2
J: TRBJ2-5
D: TRBD2
DNA: TGTGCCAGCAGCCAAGGCGCGACTAGCGGGGGGGGAATGCAAGAGACCCAGTACTTC
CDR3: CASSQGATSGGGMQETQYF

size: -
V: TRBV12-3/TRBV12-4
J: TRBJ2-3
D: -
DNA: TGTGCCAGCAGTTTATTTAATACGCAGTATTTT
CDR3: CASSLFNTQYF

size: -
V: TRBV12-3/TRBV12-4
J: TRBJ1-2
D: TRBD1
DNA: TGTGCCAGCGGACAGGGATTTGGCTATGGCTACACCTTC
CDR3: CASGQGFGYGYTF

size: -
V: TRBV3-1/TRBV3-2
J: TRBJ2-1
D: -
DNA: TGTGCCAGCAGCCAAGTTCCCGGTGGCAATGAGCAGTTCTTC
CDR3: CASSQVPGGNEQFF

size: -
V: TRBV6-5
J: TRBJ1-5
D: -
DNA: TGTGCCAGCAAGGTGCAGGAGGAACAGCCCCAGCATTTT
CDR3: CASKVQEEQPQHF

size: -
V: TRBV28
J: TRBJ1-1
D: TRBD1
DNA: TGTGCCAGCTTTAGGGACAGAGATTTGAACACTGAAGCTTTCTTT
CDR3: CASFRDRDLNTEAFF

size: -
V: TRBV10-3
J: TRBJ1-2
D: TRBD1
DNA: TGTGCCATCGAGCGGACAGGGGGCGCGGGTGGCTACACCTTC
CDR3: CAIERTGGAGGYTF

size: -
V: TRBV6-5
J: TRBJ1-5
D: -
DNA: TGTGCCAGCAGTTATCGCTTAGATCAGCCCCAGCATTTT
CDR3: CASSYRLDQPQHF

size: -
V: TRBV7-9
J: TRBJ2-7
D: -
DNA: TGTGCCAGCAGCTCCCCCGGGACCTACGAGCAGTACTTC
CDR3: CASSSPGTYEQYF

size: -
V: TRBV27
J: TRBJ1-5
D: -
DNA: TGTGCCAGCAGTTTAAATAGGGGAGGTAAACATCAGCCCCAGCATTTT
CDR3: CASSLNRGGKHQPQHF

size: -
V: TRBV30
J: TRBJ1-6
D: -
DNA: TGTGCCTGGAGTGTACGGGCAGGGAGGTCACCCCTCCACTTT
CDR3: CAWSVRAGRSPLHF

size: -
V: TRBV13
J: TRBJ2-2
D: TRBD2
DNA: TGTGCCAGCAGCTTACCCGGACTAGCGGGGGACACCGGGGAGCTGTTTTTT
CDR3: CASSLPGLAGDTGELFF

size: -
V: TRBV9
J: TRBJ1-3
D: -
DNA: TGTGCCAGCAGCGTACGTTCTTCCGGGACAGGAAACACCATATATTTT
CDR3: CASSVRSSGTGNTIYF

size: -
V: TRBV30
J: TRBJ2-7
D: -
DNA: TGTGCCTGGACTATAAGGGGGAGGCAGTACTTC
CDR3: CAWTIRGRQYF

size: -
V: TRBV15
J: TRBJ1-6
D: TRBD1
DNA: TGTGCCACCAGCAGAGAGGACAGGGGGGATTCACCCCTCCACTTT
CDR3: CATSREDRGDSPLHF